This T cell receptor beta chain was documented in a study of T cell repertoires in cytomegalovirus infection. Study summary: Matching HLA type, along with CMV infection, was indicated by public TCR beta signatures. Whole-study results and caveats: HLA-C-restricted, CMV-specific TCR beta clonotypes were dominant ex vivo. Summed public TCR beta family frequency identified CMV carriers bearing the relevant HLA.

A word on this clonotype: Its antigen is currently unknown.

V was shortened by 0 bases and J by 1 base, with 11 bases between the two germline ends. From germline, CDR1 is SGHKS and CDR2 YYEKEE (reference sequence). There are 16 residues in the CDR3. TCRdb passed the reads through MiXCR, listing each CDR3 protein once. The table lists 500,000 to 600,000 distinct CDR3 sequences, approximately 15% of them singletons. J is TRBJ1-5 and V is TRBV5-5, with D tentatively TRBD1 (5 bases). Sequencing was carried out using CD8+ T cells from PBMCs. The receptor was derived from a human donor in good health (CMV status not recorded). Some clones in this sample may be carry-over from other donors' samples. Here the CDR3 DNA reads TGTGCCAGCAGCTTGGTGGGGGGGGGAAGCAATCAGCCCCAGCATTTT. Its translation is CASSLVGGGSNQPQHF.